These T cell receptor beta chains were read from a single sample in a study of blood T cells in healthy people across ages. One entry per CDR3 protein results from TCRdb running MiXCR on the 5' RACE reads. Of around 1.7 million distinct CDR3 sequences listed, roughly 27% were seen once; the top ten hold over 7%. Material: blood. The receptors come from a woman under 40 in good health. Each CDR3 is given with its conserved first and last residue. The D gene is left open where the match is weak. Some rows have no size entry. The others give once, few or many, or a class for an expanded clone.

CDR3 DNA: TGCAGTGCTAGGCCAGGGCGCAATCAGCCCCAGCATTTT
CDR3 protein: CSARPGRNQPQHF
clone size: many
D gene: .
V gene: TRBV20-1
J gene: TRBJ1-5

CDR3 DNA: TGCGCCAGCAGCTTGGAGCCACAGGGGCAATCTTCACCCCTCCACTTT
CDR3 protein: CASSLEPQGQSSPLHF
clone size: few
D gene: TRBD1
V gene: TRBV5-1
J gene: TRBJ1-6

CDR3 DNA: TGTGCCAGCAGTTCCCAGGGGGCGCCCGGGGAGCTGTTTTTT
CDR3 protein: CASSSQGAPGELFF
clone size: .
D gene: TRBD1
V gene: TRBV6-6
J gene: TRBJ2-2

CDR3 DNA: TGTGCCAGCAGTTACTCGAACAGGGGGAGAAACACCATATATTTT
CDR3 protein: CASSYSNRGRNTIYF
clone size: .
D gene: TRBD1
V gene: TRBV6-5
J gene: TRBJ1-3

CDR3 DNA: TGTGCCAGCAGTTACAGGGGAACGAGGGGTTCACCCCTCCACTTT
CDR3 protein: CASSYRGTRGSPLHF
clone size: few
D gene: .
V gene: TRBV6-6
J gene: TRBJ1-6

CDR3 DNA: TGTGCCAGCAGCCCCGAGGGGGGGGGACTCAACTACGAGCAGTACTTC
CDR3 protein: CASSPEGGGLNYEQYF
clone size: few
D gene: .
V gene: TRBV5-5
J gene: TRBJ2-7

CDR3 DNA: TGTGCCAGCTCACCATTAATTAGCGAGAGCGAGCAGTTCTTC
CDR3 protein: CASSPLISESEQFF
clone size: few
D gene: .
V gene: TRBV18
J gene: TRBJ2-1

CDR3 DNA: TGTGCCAGCAGGCCCAAAACAGGGTCAGGCACTGAAGCTTTCTTT
CDR3 protein: CASRPKTGSGTEAFF
clone size: .
D gene: .
V gene: TRBV12-3/TRBV12-4
J gene: TRBJ1-1

CDR3 DNA: TGTGCCAGCAGCCCGACGGACAGGGGTACGCAGTATTTT
CDR3 protein: CASSPTDRGTQYF
clone size: few
D gene: TRBD1
V gene: TRBV12-3/TRBV12-4
J gene: TRBJ2-3

CDR3 DNA: TGCGCCAGCAGCCAAGGTAGCGGGAGGGATAATGAGCAGTACTTC
CDR3 protein: CASSQGSGRDNEQYF
clone size: .
D gene: TRBD2
V gene: TRBV4-3
J gene: TRBJ2-5

CDR3 DNA: TGTGCCAGCAGCCTACGGACTAGTCTTTACCAAGAGACCCAGTACTTC
CDR3 protein: CASSLRTSLYQETQYF
clone size: .
D gene: TRBD2
V gene: TRBV14
J gene: TRBJ2-5

CDR3 DNA: TGTGCCAGCAGTTATCTCGGGGCCCTGGTGGCCAATGAGCAGTACTTC
CDR3 protein: CASSYLGALVANEQYF
clone size: .
D gene: .
V gene: TRBV6-5
J gene: TRBJ2-5

CDR3 DNA: TGCGCCAGCAGCCAAGATGGCCCGGGACTAGCGGCCGTTAGGATAGATACGCAGTATTTT
CDR3 protein: CASSQDGPGLAAVRIDTQYF
clone size: few
D gene: TRBD2
V gene: TRBV4-3
J gene: TRBJ2-3

CDR3 DNA: TGCGCCAGCAGCACGGGGACCATCAGAGGAAGCTACGAGCAGTACTTC
CDR3 protein: CASSTGTIRGSYEQYF
clone size: .
D gene: .
V gene: TRBV5-1
J gene: TRBJ2-7